A single T cell receptor beta chain is shown here with its context. In the same sample, other DNA sequences code for this CDR3. Looked up from germline, CDR1 is SGHTA and CDR2 is FQGNSA. The CDR3 is 14 amino acids. V was trimmed by 5 bases and J by 1 base, leaving 9 bases between them. The data originate from a study of OX40 agonist ivuxolimab in advanced cancers. Overall study context: Allowance was made for prior anti-PD-1, anti-PD-L1 or anti-CTLA-4 therapy, and about 40% had some.

TCRdb's copy holds only in-frame clones and misses some; the assay was immunoSEQ multiplex PCR. The repertoire has roughly 45,000 clones, 80% to 85% of them found once; the top ten carry 7.3%. The chain uses TRBV7-2 and TRBJ1-3; the D gene is possibly TRBD1 (6 bases). Here the sequenced sample was CD4+ or CD8+ T cells sorted from blood, taken in a trial of the OX40 agonist ivuxolimab. The TCR was taken from an adult with an advanced solid tumor such as melanoma, head and neck, liver or kidney cancer. The CDR3 region has the DNA TGTGCCAGCAGCCTAGGGACATCTGGAAACACCATATATTTT. As protein: CASSLGTSGNTIYF.